This T cell receptor beta chain was obtained from a study of CD8 T cells in ankylosing spondylitis. Points on this clonotype: Its antigen remains unidentified.

TCRdb reprocessed the 5' RACE reads via MiXCR and lists one record per CDR3 protein. The data show 220,000 or so distinct CDR3 sequences, 18% seen once. Germline V CDR1 and CDR2: SGHRS, YFSETQ. This CDR3 spans 14 amino acids. The V and J ends lost 2 bases and 5 bases, in that order; junction bases with no gene match: 5. Study observations and caveats: Ankylosing spondylitis blood seemed to carry a telltale TCR beta motif made of roughly 8 highly homologous variants. Some of the motif variants had earlier been found in reactive arthritis patients' fluid and blood.

This sequence joins TRBV5-1 and TRBJ2-5, with 8 bases that match TRBD1. Sequencing used blood, either unsorted or a sorted T cell fraction (not recorded which). The receptor's source is a male donor with ankylosing spondylitis. The CDR3 nucleotides read TGCGCCAGCAGCTTCGGACAGGGTTCGGAGACCCAGTACTTC. Its translation is CASSFGQGSETQYF.